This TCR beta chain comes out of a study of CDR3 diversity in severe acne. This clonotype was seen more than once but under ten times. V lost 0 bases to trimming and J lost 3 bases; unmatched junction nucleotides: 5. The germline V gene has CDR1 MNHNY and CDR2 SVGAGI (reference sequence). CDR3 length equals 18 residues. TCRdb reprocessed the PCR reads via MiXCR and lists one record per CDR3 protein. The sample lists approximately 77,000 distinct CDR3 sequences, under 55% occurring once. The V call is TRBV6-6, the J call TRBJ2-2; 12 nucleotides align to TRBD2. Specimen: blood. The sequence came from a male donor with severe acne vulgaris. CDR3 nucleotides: TGTGCCAGCAGTTACTCAGCTAGCGGGAGGGGTGACACCGGGGAGCTGTTTTTT. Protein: CASSYSASGRGDTGELFF.